This TCR beta chain was found in a study of molecular identifiers for immune sequencing clone quantification. Study overall: In the replicates, RNA derived from about 19,000 or 110,000 naive CD8 cells was divided into five parts, and four were sequenced. Study results and caveats: Clonotypes topping 20 RNA copies carried over 99% of effector molecules but under 1% of naive ones.

Both previously described methods and listed TCR primers were employed to make bulk TCR libraries. TCRdb analysed the PCR reads with MiXCR anew, one entry per CDR3 protein. The sample includes tens of thousands of distinct CDR3 sequences, 15% to 20% of them seen just once. The V gene end was trimmed by 2 bases and the J gene end by 4 bases; junction bases not matched to a gene: 6. In germline, CDR1 is MGHRA, CDR2 YSYEKL. This CDR3 spans 16 amino acids. This clonotype was detected many times. Antigen unknown. This clonotype originated in a human donor in good health. Some libraries in this study had Jurkat cell RNA spiked in. The specimen sequenced was naive CD8+ T cells from blood, with Jurkat cell RNA spiked in. Subset denoted: FACS-sorted CD8+CD4-CCR7+CD45RA+ naive T cells. The J gene is TRBJ2-1, the V gene TRBV4-1; TRBD1 agrees at 9 bases. The CDR3 region has the DNA TGCGCCAGCAGCCAAACCGGGACAGGGAGTTACAATGAGCAGTTCTTC. This sequence encodes CASSQTGTGSYNEQFF.